Detailed here is one TCR beta chain. This clonotype was counted a few times. What this receptor recognizes is not known. The record has no base qualities; no much larger clone is one base away. V is clipped by 0 bases and J by 5 bases, and the sequence between their germline boundaries is 11 bases long. According to the germline V gene (reference sequence), CDR1 reads SGHKS and CDR2 reads YYEKEE. The CDR3 has 14 amino acids, counting the end cysteine and phenylalanine. Of all the DNA, just the CDR3 is kept, 42 bases in frame from base 1. This entry comes from a study of T-cell memory formation after mild COVID-19 (dated by TCRdb to the early 2020s). About the investigation overall: TCR sequence clusters from the two donors were found to be largely donor specific. Longitudinal TCRalpha and TCRbeta repertoire sequencing tracked T-cell clones expanding and contracting after mild COVID-19 in a couple of donors. The cohort comprised two young, previously healthy adult volunteers, one female and one male.

These reads were obtained on an Illumina NovaSeq 6000. Using 5'RACE with constant-segment primers, TCRalpha and TCRbeta cDNA libraries were constructed, with sample barcodes and unique molecular identifiers added in the process. RNA was extracted from every sample with Trizol reagent. Amplification of the libraries took two PCR steps, and the second step added a second sample barcode plus Illumina TruSeq adapters. The libraries were sequenced on an Illumina NovaSeq using 2 x 150 bp paired-end reads. The authors' analysis ran thus. With migec v1.2.7, reads were demultiplexed and then collapsed into UMI-guided consensus sequences. Using mixcr v2.1.11, UMI consensuses were aligned to TRA and TRB V and J templates and then assembled into clonotypes. Clonotypes were classified as expanded or contracted when called significant by both edgeR and NoisET, with noise models trained on biological replicates. For edgeR calls, the cutoffs were a false discovery rate-adjusted p below 0.01 and a log2 fold-change threshold of 1. As an exploratory analysis of dynamics, PCA with hierarchical clustering was applied to max-normalized trajectories of the 1000 most abundant clonotypes. Separately sequenced CD4+ and CD8+ repertoires were used to assign a CD4 or CD8 phenotype to each responding clone. Through fastp at Q25 and MiXCR, TCRdb rebuilt clones from the public reads, retaining in-frame beta chains. All rows with the same CDR3 protein become a single entry with the most common DNA and genes. The V and J calls shown here were made by TCRdb, not taken from the authors' results. Within this sample are 400,000 or so distinct CDR3 sequences, with around 19% of them counted one time only. Together, the top ten hold 7.5% to 10% of the sample.

Ficoll-Paque density gradient centrifugation was the method used to isolate PBMCs. General findings and caveats noted by the study authors: Balanced CD4/CD8 phenotypes were observed for clones contracting from day 15 to 85, whereas a bias towards CD4+ was observed for a second wave of clones expanding from day 15 to 37. Only two mild cases were covered in the study, and larger cohorts including severe cases with pre-infection samples were considered necessary. Contracting CD4+ clones were located mainly in the CM and EM memory subsets, whereas CD8+ clones were found to be enriched in EMRA. Some responding clones were found in pre-infection memory, which suggests that pre-existing cross-reactive memory T cells took part in the SARS-CoV-2 response. The second-wave clones that peaked on day 37 were not confirmed to be SARS-CoV-2 specific.

Specimen: PBMCs or a T cell subset sorted from them (not recorded which). The rearrangement joined TRBV5-5 to TRBJ2-5; the D segment cannot be called with confidence. The TCR originated in an adult woman who had mild COVID-19 (a few samples of this study predate the infection). The sample titles of this study are shuffled in the database, so cell type and time point are left out; the donor was told from shared clones. The DNA is TGTGCCAGCAGCTTGGGTAGGAGTAGGGAGACCCAGTACTTC. Its protein is CASSLGRSRETQYF.